This paragraph covers one TCR beta chain sequence. It lacks a known antigen. Per-nucleotide qualities are absent, and no much larger clonotype sits a single base away. The library was built by means of the immunoSEQ multiplex PCR assay. DNA from the cultured, isolated CD4+ T cells was subjected to TCR beta CDR3 sequencing. On the study's bioinformatics: Non-productive TCR sequences were removed, reads were trimmed to the CDR3 region, and CDR3s of at least 7 amino acids were retained. The MANAFEST web app was used to pick out antigen-specific clonotypes by comparing their expansion in peptide wells with that in reference cultures. Positive clones required FDR<0.05 expansion versus reference and all other wells, odds ratio above 5, and frequency above 0.1% in two replicate wells. A clonotype was defined as cross-reactive if the clonotype was significantly expanded both in SARS-CoV-2 spike wells and in at least one common cold coronavirus spike condition. Levenshtein distance calculated with the stringdist R package was used to assess CDR3 similarity, and unrooted trees were constructed with ape in R 3.6.1. Held by TCRdb, this immuneACCESS table contains in-frame sequences only and omits some clones. Under half of the omission traces to an unresolved V gene where checked; the cause of the rest is unknown. That table supplies the V and J calls and clone size; D and trimming were determined from the DNA. In all, the sample holds 57,000 or so clones, and around three quarters of those were seen once. Jointly, the top ten make up about 1.2% of the sample.

The CDR3 starts with the cysteine, ends with the phenylalanine, and has 16 residues. Only CDR3 DNA remains: 48 bases, in frame from the first base. For CDR1 and CDR2, the germline V gene lists MNHEY and SVGAGI. Trimming accounts for 2 bases at V and 2 bases at J, while the number of junction bases matched to no gene is 6. The data stem from a study of vaccination effects on CD4 cells after COVID-19 (dated by TCRdb to between 2022 and 2023). Broadly, across the study: Across the study, the median time from the second dose to post-vaccine sampling was 72 days (range 14 to 241). The study compared SARS-CoV-2 spike-specific CD4+ TCR repertoires before and after mRNA vaccination in COVID-19 convalescent patients and infection-naive vaccine recipients. The full study included some 10 COVID-19 convalescent patients and a handful of SARS-CoV-2-naive healthy vaccine recipients. In the study, cultures from other donors were sequenced using the Oncomine TCR Beta short-read assay on an Illumina iSeq 100. Findings and caveats that apply to the study as a whole: Marked clonal contraction was observed in both infection-induced and vaccine-induced clones at late post-vaccination timepoints, consistent with waning T cell responses. Among healthy vaccine recipients, nearly all vaccine-induced clones were SARS-CoV-2 mono-reactive, and just 1 of 255 was cross-reactive with common cold coronaviruses. Only a small number of convalescent patients were included, and no early post-infection timepoints were available, which limited the study.

To identify antigen-specific CD4+ T cell clonotypes by their expansion, the ViraFEST assay first stimulated PBMC with viral peptide pools and then applied TCR sequencing. After more than nine days of culture, CD4+ T cells were isolated with the EasySep CD4+ T cell isolation kit. Two doses of either the BNT162b2 or the mRNA-1273 mRNA SARS-CoV-2 vaccine were administered to participants. The absence of prior SARS-CoV-2 infection in healthy vaccine recipients was confirmed by negative nucleocapsid antibodies before and after vaccination. Two million PBMC per well were cultured in IMDM with roughly 5% human AB serum, 9 to 10 IU/ml IL-2 and gentamicin, plus 10 ug/ml peptides. On days 3 and 7, half of the culture medium was replaced with fresh IL-2-containing medium. Unless otherwise noted, each peptide stimulation condition was cultured in triplicate wells. PBMC were separated from whole blood using Ficoll-Paque Plus gradient centrifugation and were then either cryopreserved at -140C or used fresh. The spike proteins of SARS-CoV-2 and of the common cold coronaviruses HCoV-NL63, HCoV-OC43 and HCoV-229E were spanned by overlapping peptide pools. The QIAamp micro DNA kit was used to extract genomic DNA from the cultured CD4+ T cells.

The chain was built from TRBV6-5 and TRBJ1-2, and TRBD1 matches 9 of the central bases. This material consisted of CD4+ T cells from PBMCs cultured with HCoV-229E spike peptides, taken after COVID-19 vaccination. The cell subset or site label of this sample denotes: HCoV-229E spike overlapping peptide pool stimulation. The sequence derives from a human donor who received a COVID-19 vaccine. The bases read TGTGCCAGCAGTTACCTAGGACAGGGGTTGAACTATGGCTACACCTTC. Protein translation: CASSYLGQGLNYGYTF.